The entry below describes one T cell receptor beta chain. V dropped 5 bases and J dropped 3 bases, with 20 bases sitting between them. Germline V gene sequence: CDR1 MNHEY, CDR2 SMNVEV (reference sequence). The CDR3 length is 16 residues. Authors' analysis steps: Amplification of reference gene primers provided the estimated nucleated cell counts. Assay used: immunoSEQ multiplex PCR; TCRdb lists only in-frame clones, some missing. For V, J and clone size, that table is used; D and trimming come from the DNA. The sample has about 440,000 clones; 88% are singletons. This sample was included in a study of blood T cell repertoires in COVID-19. As for the study in general: Nucleic acid was either cDNA or gDNA, and it came from T cells, B-cell-depleted T cells, or PBMCs.

The sequence derives from a woman between 50 and 59 years old with COVID-19, enrolled during active disease. Sequencing was carried out using peripheral blood. This chain connects TRBV27 to TRBJ2-7; a weak D match, TRBD2 (7 bases). CDR3 sequence (DNA): TGTGCCAGCAGTCCCAGAACAGCGGGACAACTCTACGAGCAGTACTTC. Protein product: CASSPRTAGQLYEQYF.